The clone carrying this T cell receptor beta chain came up many times. As yet, its antigen is unknown. All patients reached thyroid surgery having received no treatment beforehand. The CDR3 is 18 residues long. The germline gives CDR1 SQVTM, CDR2 ANQGSEA. Deletions cut 6 bases from V and 3 bases from J, with 30 bases between. This entry is derived from a study of metastatic and nonmetastatic thyroid tumors. On the study more broadly: Across peripheral blood and tumor or nodule tissue samples taken from malignant and benign thyroid patients, the repertoires were compared with one another.

Study observations and caveats: In both blood and tumor samples, TCR beta diversity was reported significantly higher for malignant than benign nodules.

Per the original methods: The authors used CDR3 differences across clinicopathological groups to build a distant-metastasis classifier for papillary thyroid cancer. TCRdb called clones again from the PCR reads with MiXCR. The V and J calls and clone size come from TCRdb's table, not from the authors' own analysis. The data contain 30,000 to 40,000 clones, about 15% of them singletons. The chain is built from TRBV29-1 and TRBJ2-7; D is perhaps TRBD2 (9 bases). What was sequenced was blood. The clonotype was recovered from a male donor with papillary thyroid cancer or a benign thyroid nodule (not recorded which). Some clones in this sample may be carry-over from other donors' samples. CDR3: CSVQGAGSSGSGYYEQYF. The CDR3 coding sequence is TGCAGCGTCCAGGGGGCAGGGAGTAGCGGGAGCGGTTACTACGAGCAGTACTTC.